This TCR beta chain was captured in a study of identical twins. cDNA carried unique molecular identifiers, and a universal primer site was added by template switching. Via MiXCR, TCRdb re-called the 5' RACE reads, giving one row per CDR3 protein. The table lists nearly 250,000 distinct CDR3 sequences, roughly 7% of them singletons. Everyone who gave samples was a healthy Caucasian. V lost 6 bases, J lost 3 bases, and 11 bases stayed unmatched. Germline V gives CDR1 SQVTM, CDR2 ANQGSEA. The length of the CDR3 is 15 residues. The same data also contributed to another study, on yellow fever vaccine responses in identical twins. From that second work: Twins' vaccine T cell response reportedly gave the appearance of partial convergence and partial personalization.

The receptor comes from a woman aged 18-29 years in good health. This chain links TRBV29-1 with TRBJ1-2, with 9 nucleotides matching TRBD1. The sequenced sample was memory (CD45RO+) T cells sorted from blood. The chain's CDR3 is CSVDDTDRGDYGYTF. The DNA for the CDR3 is TGCAGCGTAGACGACACGGACAGGGGCGACTATGGCTACACCTTC.